The sequence of this TCR beta chain was determined in a study of blood T cells in healthy people across ages. Study-wide results and limits: Compared with aged donors, long-lived donors showed fewer expanded clones, suggesting selection. It was found that TCR beta diversity correlated strongly with the percentage of naive T cells. Unsorted PBMCs prevented conclusive naive versus antigen-experienced comparison.

Concerning this clonotype itself: No antigen is known for it.

Alongside a J-beta primer mix, a sample-barcoded 5' primer served in a second PCR lasting roughly 7 to 11 cycles. TCRdb re-called the 5' RACE reads through MiXCR, storing one row per CDR3 protein. This table has 650,000 to 900,000 distinct CDR3 sequences, under 80% appearing once. CDR1 is SGHTA, CDR2 FQGTGA, per germline. The CDR3 totals 16 residues. Trimming removed 5 bases from V and 1 base from J, with 15 bases in between. The study isolated at least 6.5 million PBMCs from each sample. This sequence joins TRBV7-3 and TRBJ2-1; no firm D call. Sequences were obtained from blood. This receptor was obtained from a man aged 30 to 39 in good health. The CDR3 protein is CASSPNAKISYNEQFF. CDR3 DNA: TGTGCCAGCAGCCCTAATGCCAAAATTTCCTACAATGAGCAGTTCTTC.